The entry below describes one T cell receptor beta chain. The source of the sample is a study of blood T cell repertoires in COVID-19. Study in general: Samples taken during acute and convalescent COVID-19 were collected in the United States, Italy and Spain.

TCRdb keeps only in-frame clones here, not all; method: immunoSEQ multiplex PCR. The sample lists 35,000 to 55,000 clones; more than 75% were seen once. The V gene end was trimmed by 4 bases and the J gene end by 1 base; junction bases not matched to a gene: 4. This CDR3 is 15 amino acids long. CDR1 and CDR2 (germline): SGDLS, YYNGEE. V gene TRBV9 combines with J gene TRBJ2-7, with 11 nucleotides matching TRBD2. Sequencing was carried out using peripheral blood. This sequence originates from a human donor in a cohort sampled during active COVID-19. As DNA, the CDR3 is TGTGCCAGCAGCCACGGGACTAGCGGATCCTACGAGCAGTACTTC. Translated: CASSHGTSGSYEQYF.